Listed below are T cell receptor beta chains from one sample, sequenced in a study of blood T cell repertoires in COVID-19. TCRdb's copy holds only in-frame clones and misses some; the assay was immunoSEQ multiplex PCR. The sample carries 95,000 to 150,000 clones, more than 65% recorded once. The sample taken for sequencing was peripheral blood. These receptors were taken from a woman in her 70s with acute or convalescent COVID-19. Both conserved end residues are part of each CDR3. Fields, in order: J gene, D gene, V gene, clone size, CDR3 DNA, CDR3 protein. The D gene is left open where the match is weak. Some rows mark clone size as missing; the rest say once, few, many or name a class of expanded clone.

J: TRBJ2-5
D: -
V: TRBV18
size: -
DNA: TGTGCCAGCTCACCAGGGGCTGGGGAGACCCAGTACTTC
CDR3: CASSPGAGETQYF

J: TRBJ2-1
D: -
V: TRBV2
size: -
DNA: TGTGCCAGCACACCGACAGATTGGGATGAGCAGTTCTTC
CDR3: CASTPTDWDEQFF

J: TRBJ2-1
D: -
V: TRBV5-1
size: -
DNA: TGCGCCAGCAGCTTGGAGCGGAGCTCCTACAATGAGCAGTTCTTC
CDR3: CASSLERSSYNEQFF

J: TRBJ2-7
D: TRBD2
V: TRBV5-1
size: -
DNA: TGCGCCAGCAGCTTGGCCGCAACTAGCGGCCCCTACGAGCAGTACTTC
CDR3: CASSLAATSGPYEQYF

J: TRBJ1-2
D: -
V: TRBV12-3/TRBV12-4
size: -
DNA: TGTGCCAGCAGTTTTGGCTCCAACTATGGCTACACCTTC
CDR3: CASSFGSNYGYTF

J: TRBJ1-1
D: TRBD1
V: TRBV19
size: -
DNA: TGTGCCAGTAGTATAGATCAGGAGCTTGGGACAGTGTTTCACACTGAAGCTTTCTTT
CDR3: CASSIDQELGTVFHTEAFF

J: TRBJ2-5
D: TRBD1
V: TRBV27
size: -
DNA: TGTGCCAGCAGTTTAAGGGGGCGTGTTGGGACCCAGTACTTC
CDR3: CASSLRGRVGTQYF

J: TRBJ1-1
D: -
V: TRBV14
size: few
DNA: TGTGCCAGCAGCCGCCGGGTAACTGAAGCTTTCTTT
CDR3: CASSRRVTEAFF

J: TRBJ2-1
D: TRBD1
V: TRBV18
size: -
DNA: TGTGCCAGCTCACCACCGGGACAGGGGAATTACAATGAGCAGTTCTTC
CDR3: CASSPPGQGNYNEQFF

J: TRBJ2-5
D: -
V: TRBV24-1
size: once
DNA: TGTGCCACCAGTGATTTGGGCTCTGAGACCCAGTACTTC
CDR3: CATSDLGSETQYF

J: TRBJ2-1
D: TRBD2
V: TRBV2
size: -
DNA: TGTGCCAGCAGGGCGACTAGCGGCTCCTACAATGAGCAGTTCTTC
CDR3: CASRATSGSYNEQFF

J: TRBJ2-7
D: -
V: TRBV5-4
size: -
DNA: TGTGCCAGCAGCTTGGACCCCCTAGCCGCTTACGAGCAGTACTTC
CDR3: CASSLDPLAAYEQYF

J: TRBJ2-1
D: TRBD1
V: TRBV5-1
size: -
DNA: TGCGCCAGCAGCCCGGGACAGGGCTCAGGTGAGCAGTTCTTC
CDR3: CASSPGQGSGEQFF

J: TRBJ1-2
D: TRBD1
V: TRBV28
size: -
DNA: TGTGCCAGTAGTTTTGTACAGGGGGCAAGTAACTATGGCTACACCTTC
CDR3: CASSFVQGASNYGYTF

J: TRBJ2-3
D: TRBD1
V: TRBV19
size: once
DNA: TGTGCCAACGGGCGTCCGCAGGTTCCGGGCCAGGGGGCCACAGATACGCAGTATTTT
CDR3: CANGRPQVPGQGATDTQYF

J: TRBJ1-1
D: TRBD1
V: TRBV14
size: -
DNA: TGTGCCAGCAGCCAAGAGGGACAGGGGGCGTCGGACACTGAAGCTTTCTTT
CDR3: CASSQEGQGASDTEAFF

J: TRBJ2-7
D: TRBD1
V: TRBV29-1
size: once
DNA: TGCAGCGTTGAAGCTAGGGACAGGGGGCTTTACGAGCAGTACTTC
CDR3: CSVEARDRGLYEQYF

J: TRBJ1-2
D: -
V: TRBV2
size: -
DNA: TGTGCCAGCAGTGACAGGGGAAACTATGGCTACACCTTC
CDR3: CASSDRGNYGYTF

J: TRBJ2-1
D: -
V: TRBV14
size: -
DNA: TGTGCCAGCAGCCCCCTTGGTGGGGGGACCCTCGATGAGCAGTTCTTC
CDR3: CASSPLGGGTLDEQFF

J: TRBJ2-3
D: -
V: TRBV7-9
size: -
DNA: TGTGCCAGCAGCTTAAAAGCGGACGGCACAGATACGCAGTATTTT
CDR3: CASSLKADGTDTQYF

J: TRBJ1-6
D: -
V: TRBV11-2
size: many
DNA: TGTGCCAGCAGCTTAGAGCCCGAGGGGGTTTCACCCCTCCACTTT
CDR3: CASSLEPEGVSPLHF

J: TRBJ1-1
D: -
V: TRBV2
size: -
DNA: TGTGCCAGCAGTTCGGAGGTGAGGTCTGAAGCTTTCTTT
CDR3: CASSSEVRSEAFF

J: TRBJ2-7
D: TRBD1
V: TRBV28
size: -
DNA: TGTGCCAGCAGTCCCCGGGACAGAACCTACGAGCAGTACTTC
CDR3: CASSPRDRTYEQYF

J: TRBJ2-2
D: -
V: TRBV7-9
size: -
DNA: TGTGCCAGCAGCTTAGTCCAGGGGCGAGGCACCGGGGAGCTGTTTTTT
CDR3: CASSLVQGRGTGELFF

J: TRBJ2-1
D: TRBD1
V: TRBV25-1
size: -
DNA: TGTGCCAGCAGTGGGGACAGGGTTGAGCAGTTCTTC
CDR3: CASSGDRVEQFF

J: TRBJ1-2
D: -
V: TRBV2
size: -
DNA: TGTGCCAGCAACATAGAAGGGGGGGACGGCTACACCTTC
CDR3: CASNIEGGDGYTF

J: TRBJ2-1
D: TRBD2
V: TRBV6-5
size: -
DNA: TGTGCCAGCAGCCGGGGACTAGCGGGAGGGGAGCAGTTCTTC
CDR3: CASSRGLAGGEQFF

J: TRBJ2-7
D: -
V: TRBV24-1
size: -
DNA: TGTGCCACCAGTGACACAGGAATGCGGTACGAGCAGTACTTC
CDR3: CATSDTGMRYEQYF

J: TRBJ1-6
D: -
V: TRBV5-1
size: -
DNA: TGCGCCAGCAGCTACAATGGGCAGGGGAGGGATTCACCCCTCCACTTT
CDR3: CASSYNGQGRDSPLHF

J: TRBJ1-2
D: -
V: TRBV7-9
size: many
DNA: TGTGCCAGCAGCATTTATCCCCCAGGGGAACCCTATGGCTACACCTTC
CDR3: CASSIYPPGEPYGYTF

J: TRBJ2-1
D: -
V: TRBV27
size: -
DNA: TGTGCCAGCAGCCCGTGGGGGGAACCCTACAATGAGCAGTTCTTC
CDR3: CASSPWGEPYNEQFF

J: TRBJ2-1
D: TRBD2
V: TRBV6-5
size: -
DNA: TGTGCCAGCGCTTTGAGCGGGAGCTCCTACAATGAGCAGTTCTTC
CDR3: CASALSGSSYNEQFF

J: TRBJ1-1
D: -
V: TRBV6-5
size: -
DNA: TGTGCCAGCAGTTTGGGGGGTGAAGCTTTCTTT
CDR3: CASSLGGEAFF

J: TRBJ2-7
D: TRBD1
V: TRBV10-3
size: -
DNA: TGTGCCATCAGTGGGTCGACAGGGGAGGACTACGAGCAGTACTTC
CDR3: CAISGSTGEDYEQYF

J: TRBJ1-5
D: TRBD1
V: TRBV19
size: -
DNA: TGTGCCAGTAGTCCGCGATTTGACAGGGTAGGAGAGCAGCCCCAGCATTTT
CDR3: CASSPRFDRVGEQPQHF

J: TRBJ2-2
D: -
V: TRBV5-4
size: few
DNA: TGTGCCTCCACTAAAGCCACCGGGGAGCTGTTTTTT
CDR3: CASTKATGELFF

J: TRBJ1-2
D: TRBD1
V: TRBV18
size: -
DNA: TGTGCCAGCTCACCTCCCGGGACAGAGTATGGCTACACCTTC
CDR3: CASSPPGTEYGYTF